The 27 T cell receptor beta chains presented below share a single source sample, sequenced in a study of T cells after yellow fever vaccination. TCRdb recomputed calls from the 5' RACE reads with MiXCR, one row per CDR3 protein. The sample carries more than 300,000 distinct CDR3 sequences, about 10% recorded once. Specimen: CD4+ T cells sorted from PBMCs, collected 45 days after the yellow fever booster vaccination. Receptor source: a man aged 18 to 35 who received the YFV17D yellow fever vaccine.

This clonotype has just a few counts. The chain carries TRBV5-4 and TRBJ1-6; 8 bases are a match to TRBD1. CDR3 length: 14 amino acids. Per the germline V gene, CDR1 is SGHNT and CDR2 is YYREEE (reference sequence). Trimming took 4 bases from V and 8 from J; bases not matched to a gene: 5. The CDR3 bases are TGTGCCAGCAGCCTGACAGGGGCGGATTCACCCCTCCACTTT. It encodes CASSLTGADSPLHF.

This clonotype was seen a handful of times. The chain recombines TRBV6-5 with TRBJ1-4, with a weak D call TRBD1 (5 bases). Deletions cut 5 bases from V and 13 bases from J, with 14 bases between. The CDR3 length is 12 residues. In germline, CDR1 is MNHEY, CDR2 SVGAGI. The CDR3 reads CASSPTGYALFF. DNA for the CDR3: TGTGCCAGCAGTCCTACAGGATATGCACTGTTTTTT.

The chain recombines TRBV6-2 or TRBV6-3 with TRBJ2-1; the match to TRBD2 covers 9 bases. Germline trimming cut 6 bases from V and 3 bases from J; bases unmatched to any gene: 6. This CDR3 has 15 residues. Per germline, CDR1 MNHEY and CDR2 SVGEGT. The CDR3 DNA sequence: TGTGCCAGCAGCCCGCAGCGGGGGGACTACAATGAGCAGTTCTTC. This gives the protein CASSPQRGDYNEQFF.

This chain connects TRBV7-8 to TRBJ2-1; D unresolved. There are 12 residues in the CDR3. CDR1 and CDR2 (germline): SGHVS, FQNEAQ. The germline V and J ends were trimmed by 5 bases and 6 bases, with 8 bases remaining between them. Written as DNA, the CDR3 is TGTGCCAGCAGCGTCAACGGCAATGAGCAGTTCTTC. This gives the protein CASSVNGNEQFF. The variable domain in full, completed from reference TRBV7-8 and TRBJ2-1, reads GAGVSQSPRYKVAKRGQDVALRCDPISGHVSLFWYQQALGQGPEFLTYFQNEAQLDKSGLPSDRFFAERPEGSVSTLKIQRTQQEDSAVYLCASSVNGNEQFFGPGTRLTVL.

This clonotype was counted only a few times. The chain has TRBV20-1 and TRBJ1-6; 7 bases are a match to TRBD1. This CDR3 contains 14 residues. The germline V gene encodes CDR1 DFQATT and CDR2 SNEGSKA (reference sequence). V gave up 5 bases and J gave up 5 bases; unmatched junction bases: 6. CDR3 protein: CSALHTGDNSPLHF. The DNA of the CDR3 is TGCAGTGCTCTGCATACAGGGGATAATTCACCCCTCCACTTT.

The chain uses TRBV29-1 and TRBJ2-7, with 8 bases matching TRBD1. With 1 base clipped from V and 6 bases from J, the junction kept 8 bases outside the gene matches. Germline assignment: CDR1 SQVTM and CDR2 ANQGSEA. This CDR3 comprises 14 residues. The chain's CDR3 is CSVEGTGLSLEQYF. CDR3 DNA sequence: TGCAGCGTTGAAGGGACAGGGTTATCTCTCGAGCAGTACTTC.

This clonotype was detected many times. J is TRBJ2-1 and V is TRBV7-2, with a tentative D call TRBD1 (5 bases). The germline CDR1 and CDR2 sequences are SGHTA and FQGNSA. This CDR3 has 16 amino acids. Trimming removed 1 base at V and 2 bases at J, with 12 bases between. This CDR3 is CASSLVGAATYNEQFF. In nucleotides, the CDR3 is TGTGCCAGCAGCTTAGTAGGGGCAGCTACCTACAATGAGCAGTTCTTC.

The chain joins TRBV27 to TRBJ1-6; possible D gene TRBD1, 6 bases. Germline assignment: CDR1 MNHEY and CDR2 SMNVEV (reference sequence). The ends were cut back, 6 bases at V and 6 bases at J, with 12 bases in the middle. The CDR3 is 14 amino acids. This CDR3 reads CASSEQGSNSPLHF. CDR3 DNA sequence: TGTGCCAGCAGCGAACAGGGAAGTAATTCACCCCTCCACTTT.

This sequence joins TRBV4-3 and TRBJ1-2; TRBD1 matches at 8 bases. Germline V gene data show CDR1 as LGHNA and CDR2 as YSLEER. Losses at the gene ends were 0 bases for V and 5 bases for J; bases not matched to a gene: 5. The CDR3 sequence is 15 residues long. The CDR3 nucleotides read TGCGCCAGCAGCCAAGAACAGGGGGGGATATATGGCTACACCTTC. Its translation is CASSQEQGGIYGYTF.

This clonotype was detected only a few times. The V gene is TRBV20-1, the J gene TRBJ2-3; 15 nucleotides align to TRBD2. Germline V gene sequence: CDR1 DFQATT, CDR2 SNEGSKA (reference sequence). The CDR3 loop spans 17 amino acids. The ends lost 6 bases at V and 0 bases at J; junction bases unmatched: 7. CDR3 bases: TGCAGTGCCCCCGGGACTAGCGGGGGGTTTAGCACAGATACGCAGTATTTT. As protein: CSAPGTSGGFSTDTQYF.

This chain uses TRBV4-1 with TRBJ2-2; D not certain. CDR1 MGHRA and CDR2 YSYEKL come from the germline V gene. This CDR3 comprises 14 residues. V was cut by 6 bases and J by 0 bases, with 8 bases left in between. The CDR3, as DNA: TGCGCCAGCAGTCCCCCCGCGAACACCGGGGAGCTGTTTTTT. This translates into CASSPPANTGELFF.

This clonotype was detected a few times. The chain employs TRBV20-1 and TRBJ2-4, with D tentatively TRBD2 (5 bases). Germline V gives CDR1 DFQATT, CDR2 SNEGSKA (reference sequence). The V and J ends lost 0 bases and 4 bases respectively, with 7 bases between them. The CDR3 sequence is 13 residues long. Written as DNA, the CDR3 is TGCAGTGCTAGAGATGGAGGAAAAAACATTCAGTACTTC. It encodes CSARDGGKNIQYF.

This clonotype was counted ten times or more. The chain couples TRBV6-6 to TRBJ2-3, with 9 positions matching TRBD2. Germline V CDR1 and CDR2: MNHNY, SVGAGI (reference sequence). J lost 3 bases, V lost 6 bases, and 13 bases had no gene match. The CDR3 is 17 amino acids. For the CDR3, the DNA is TGTGCCAGCAGAGGCGGGGGGGCAGCTCGGGCGACAGATACGCAGTATTTT. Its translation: CASRGGGAARATDTQYF.

The CDR3 DNA is TGCGCCAGCAGCCAAGAGGATCCCGCGGGGTCCCAAGAGACCCAGTACTTC. This sequence encodes CASSQEDPAGSQETQYF. The chain has TRBV4-3 and TRBJ2-5; tentative D call: TRBD2 (6 bases). The ends were cut back, 0 bases at V and 1 base at J, with 15 bases in the middle. Per germline, CDR1 LGHNA and CDR2 YSLEER. The CDR3 is 17 residues long.

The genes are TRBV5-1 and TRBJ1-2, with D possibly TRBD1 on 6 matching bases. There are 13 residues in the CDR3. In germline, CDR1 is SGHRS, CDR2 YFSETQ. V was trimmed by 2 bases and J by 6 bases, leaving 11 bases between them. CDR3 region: CASSFAEGDGYTF. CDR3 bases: TGCGCCAGCAGCTTCGCGGAGGGGGATGGCTACACCTTC.

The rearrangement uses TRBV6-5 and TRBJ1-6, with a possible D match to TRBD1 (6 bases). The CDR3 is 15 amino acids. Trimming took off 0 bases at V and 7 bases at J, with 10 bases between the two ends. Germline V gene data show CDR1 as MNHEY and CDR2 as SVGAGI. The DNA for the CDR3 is TGTGCCAGCAGTTACTCGTTGCAGGGGAATTCACCCCTCCACTTT. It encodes CASSYSLQGNSPLHF.

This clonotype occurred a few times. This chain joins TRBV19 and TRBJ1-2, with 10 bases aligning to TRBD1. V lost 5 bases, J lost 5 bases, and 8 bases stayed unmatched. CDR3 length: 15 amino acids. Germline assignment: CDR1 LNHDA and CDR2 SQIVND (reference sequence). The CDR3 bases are TGTGCCAGTAGTGATCTGGGACAGGGGATATATGGCTACACCTTC. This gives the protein CASSDLGQGIYGYTF.

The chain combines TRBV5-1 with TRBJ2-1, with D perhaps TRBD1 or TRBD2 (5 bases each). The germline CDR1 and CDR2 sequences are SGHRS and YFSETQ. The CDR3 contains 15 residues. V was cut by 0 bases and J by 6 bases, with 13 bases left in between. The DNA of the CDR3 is TGCGCCAGCAGCTTGGTTGCAGAGGGGACCAATGAGCAGTTCTTC. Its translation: CASSLVAEGTNEQFF.

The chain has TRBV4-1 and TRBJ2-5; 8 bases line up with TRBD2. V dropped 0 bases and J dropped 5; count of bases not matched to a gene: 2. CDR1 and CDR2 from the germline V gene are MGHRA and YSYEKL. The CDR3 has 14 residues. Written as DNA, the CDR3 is TGCGCCAGCAGCCAAGATCCGGGAGGGGAGACCCAGTACTTC. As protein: CASSQDPGGETQYF.

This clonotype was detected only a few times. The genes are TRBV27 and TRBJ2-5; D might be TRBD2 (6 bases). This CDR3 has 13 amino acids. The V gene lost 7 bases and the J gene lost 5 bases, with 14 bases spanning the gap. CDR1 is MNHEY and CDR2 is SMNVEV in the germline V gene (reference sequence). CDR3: CASTSAGLETQYF. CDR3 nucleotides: TGTGCCAGCACTAGCGCGGGTTTGGAGACCCAGTACTTC.

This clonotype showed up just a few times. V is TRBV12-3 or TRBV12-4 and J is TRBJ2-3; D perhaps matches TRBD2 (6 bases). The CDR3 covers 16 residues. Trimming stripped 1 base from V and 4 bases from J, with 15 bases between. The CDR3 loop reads CASSLGERARPDTQYF. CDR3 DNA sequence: TGTGCCAGCAGTTTAGGGGAGCGGGCAAGACCAGATACGCAGTATTTT.

The CDR3 sequence is CAIGQQSGGYTF. The CDR3 DNA follows: TGCGCCATCGGACAGCAAAGCGGCGGCTACACCTTC. The V gene is TRBV5-1, the J gene TRBJ1-2, with a tentative D call TRBD1 (6 bases). Trimming stripped 9 bases from V and 8 bases from J, with 17 bases between. Germline V gene lookup returns CDR1 SGHRS and CDR2 YFSETQ. This CDR3 has 12 amino acids.

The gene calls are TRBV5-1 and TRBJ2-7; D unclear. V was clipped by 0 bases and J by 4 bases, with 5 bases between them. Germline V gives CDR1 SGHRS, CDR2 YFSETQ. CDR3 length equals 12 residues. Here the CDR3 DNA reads TGCGCCAGCAGCTTGGGGCGGTACGAGCAGTACTTC. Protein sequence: CASSLGRYEQYF.

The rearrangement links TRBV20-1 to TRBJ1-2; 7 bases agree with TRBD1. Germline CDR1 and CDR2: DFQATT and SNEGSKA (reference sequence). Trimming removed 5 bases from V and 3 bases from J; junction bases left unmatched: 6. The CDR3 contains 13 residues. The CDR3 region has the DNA TGCAGTGCTCCTAGGGGGCGCGACTATGGCTACACCTTC. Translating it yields CSAPRGRDYGYTF.

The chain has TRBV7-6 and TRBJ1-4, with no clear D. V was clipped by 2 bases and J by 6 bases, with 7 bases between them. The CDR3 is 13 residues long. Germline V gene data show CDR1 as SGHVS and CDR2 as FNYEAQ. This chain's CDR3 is CASSLKTYEKLFF. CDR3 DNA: TGTGCCAGCAGCTTAAAAACGTATGAAAAACTGTTTTTT.

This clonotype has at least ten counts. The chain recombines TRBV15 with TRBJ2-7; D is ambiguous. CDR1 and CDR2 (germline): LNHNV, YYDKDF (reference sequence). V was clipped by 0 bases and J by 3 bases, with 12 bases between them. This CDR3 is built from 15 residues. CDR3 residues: CATSRERRILYEQYF. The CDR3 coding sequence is TGTGCCACCAGCAGAGAACGACGCATCCTCTACGAGCAGTACTTC.

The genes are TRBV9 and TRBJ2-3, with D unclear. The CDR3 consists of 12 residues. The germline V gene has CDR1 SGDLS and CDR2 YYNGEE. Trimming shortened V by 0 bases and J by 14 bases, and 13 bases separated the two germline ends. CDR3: CASSVVDSFPYF. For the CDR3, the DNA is TGTGCCAGCAGCGTAGTGGATAGTTTTCCGTATTTT.